This T cell receptor (beta chain) was sequenced for a study of OX40 agonist ivuxolimab in advanced cancers. Study background: Dose-escalation subjects each had hepatocellular carcinoma, melanoma, renal cell or head and neck cancer. General study results and limits: No determination was made of the antigen specificity of the expanded peripheral T cells. On average, CD8+ T cells showed a greater number of expanded clones than CD4+.

With respect to this clone: As yet, its antigen is unknown.

CDR1 is SEHNR, CDR2 FQNEAQ, per germline (reference sequence). Between the trimmed V and J ends, which lost 6 bases and 1 base, there was a span of 12 bases. The CDR3 sequence is 14 residues long. Measured with immunoSEQ multiplex PCR; TCRdb has only the in-frame clones, and not every one. The table includes over 20,000 clones, less than 90% detected once. Sequences were derived from CD4+ or CD8+ T cells sorted from blood, sampled in a trial of the OX40 agonist ivuxolimab. The J gene is TRBJ1-1, the V gene TRBV7-9, with D unresolved. The receptor's source is an adult with an advanced solid tumor such as melanoma, head and neck, liver or kidney cancer. As DNA, the CDR3 is TGTGCCAGCAGTCAGGTACTTTCGAACACTGAAGCTTTCTTT. Residues: CASSQVLSNTEAFF. Filled out from reference TRBV7-9 and TRBJ1-1, the complete variable domain reads DTGVSQNPRHKITKRGQNVTFRCDPISEHNRLYWYRQTLGQGPEFLTYFQNEAQLEKSRLLSDRFSAERPKGSFSTLEIQRTEQGDSAMYLCASSQVLSNTEAFFGQGTRLTVV.